Below, 28 T cell receptor beta chains from the same sample are listed, as sequenced in a study of T cell changes during pregnancy in multiple sclerosis. Data came from immunoSEQ multiplex PCR; TCRdb stores just in-frame clones and leaves some out. The sample consists of around 70,000 clones, approximately 90% of them appearing once. The material sequenced was peripheral blood, taken in the third trimester of pregnancy. These receptors all stem from a female donor with multiple sclerosis, enrolled in a pregnancy study.

This chain's CDR3 is CASSPGTSGDSIYNEQFF. CDR3 coding DNA: TGCGCCAGCAGCCCCGGGACTAGCGGGGATTCGATTTACAATGAGCAGTTCTTC. The chain links TRBV5-1 to TRBJ2-1; 13 bases are a match to TRBD2. The length of the CDR3 is 18 residues. With 4 bases clipped from V and 4 bases from J, the junction kept 11 bases outside the gene matches. The V gene's germline CDR1 is SGHRS and CDR2 YFSETQ.

As for this clone: One junction end does not reproduce the germline sequence, and a read error may be involved. This chain connects TRBV7-7 to TRBJ2-7; 8 nucleotides align to TRBD2. The CDR3 extends over 15 amino acids. Germline V gene lookup returns CDR1 SSHAT and CDR2 FNYEAQ (reference sequence). The CDR3 loop reads CASSLAGGPPYEQYF. CDR3 DNA sequence: TGTGCTAGCAGCTTGGCGGGGGGCCCTCCCTACGAGCAGTACTTC.

DNA for the CDR3: TGTGCCAGCAGCACCCCTGGGACAGGGACTTATGGCTACACCTTC. This codes for CASSTPGTGTYGYTF. V gene TRBV13 combines with J gene TRBJ1-2; 9 bases agree with TRBD1. Germline assignment: CDR1 PRHDT and CDR2 FYEKMQ (reference sequence). The CDR3 has 15 residues. The V segment lost 5 bases and the J segment 5 bases; nucleotides outside the gene matches: 9. Looking up the rest from reference TRBV13 and TRBJ1-2 gives the full variable domain: AAGVIQSPRHLIKEKRETATLKCYPIPRHDTVYWYQQGPGQDPQFLISFYEKMQSDKGSIPDRFSAQQFSDYHSELNMSSLELGDSALYFCASSTPGTGTYGYTFGSGTRLTVV.

The J gene is TRBJ1-3, the V gene TRBV30, with 7 bases matching TRBD1. The germline gives CDR1 GTSNPN, CDR2 SVGIG (reference sequence). J was trimmed by 4 bases and V by 2 bases; bases with no gene match: 11. This CDR3 is built from 16 residues. CDR3 region: CAWSPLDRAKGNTIYF. As DNA, the CDR3 is TGTGCCTGGAGTCCCCTCGACAGGGCGAAAGGAAACACCATATATTTT.

V and J are TRBV29-1 and TRBJ2-1; TRBD2 matches 7 bases. The CDR3 covers 17 residues. Germline trimming cut 6 bases from V and 3 bases from J; bases unmatched to any gene: 17. Germline CDR1 is SQVTM and CDR2 is ANQGSEA. The CDR3 protein is CSVGPAVWRGIYNEQFF. The CDR3 coding sequence is TGCAGCGTGGGGCCCGCAGTCTGGCGGGGGATCTACAATGAGCAGTTCTTC.

The chain has TRBV7-9 and TRBJ1-6, with D perhaps matching TRBD1 (5 bases). Deletions cut 5 bases from V and 14 bases from J, with 19 bases between. The V gene's germline CDR1 is SEHNR and CDR2 FQNEAQ (reference sequence). The CDR3 runs 14 residues. The CDR3 protein is CASSRDSPSSSLHF. The CDR3 DNA follows: TGTGCCAGCAGCCGAGACAGCCCGAGTTCGTCCCTCCACTTT.

In the case of this clone: A read error may produce the germline difference seen at one junction end. This rearrangement joins TRBV7-9 to TRBJ1-2; no reliable D call. Germline V gene data show CDR1 as SEHNR and CDR2 as FQNEAQ (reference sequence). There are 12 residues in the CDR3. DNA for the CDR3: TGTGCCAGCAGCTTTCATGATGCGTCCGATCGCTTC. Its protein product is CASSFHDASDRF.

V and J are TRBV4-1 and TRBJ2-7; D remains ambiguous. Deletions cut 2 bases from V and 6 bases from J, with 14 bases between. The CDR3 runs to 14 residues. Germline values: CDR1 MGHRA, CDR2 YSYEKL. CDR3 bases: TGCGCCAGCAGCCAAAGTCGTAATTACGGCGAGCAGTACTTC. It yields the protein CASSQSRNYGEQYF.

In regard to this clone: The sample carries other DNA sequences with the same CDR3. The genes are TRBV1 and TRBJ2-5; TRBD2, the table's D call, lacks a check against the DNA. TRBV1 represents a pseudogene. This CDR3 is 19 amino acids long. The CDR3 loop reads CTSSQGKRGGKGNQETQYF. The CDR3 DNA reads as TGCACCAGCAGCCAAGGGAAGCGGGGGGGTAAGGGAAACCAAGAGACCCAGTACTTC.

This clone has a handful of counts. This chain joins TRBV29-1 and TRBJ1-1, with a tentative D call TRBD1 (6 bases). Per germline, CDR1 SQVTM and CDR2 ANQGSEA. V was pared by 7 bases and J by 3 bases, with 12 bases between. This CDR3 has 12 amino acids. The CDR3 DNA reads TGCAGCGCTAGAGGACAGCACACTGAAGCTTTCTTT. This gives the protein CSARGQHTEAFF.

This chain uses TRBV6-1 with TRBJ1-2; D uncertain. The CDR3 runs to 13 residues. Per the germline V gene, CDR1 is MNHNS and CDR2 is SASEGT. V dropped 2 bases and J dropped 4 bases, with 8 bases sitting between them. CDR3 in amino acids: CASSEFSTYGYTF. CDR3 DNA sequence: TGTGCCAGCAGTGAATTCAGTACCTATGGCTACACCTTC.

The chain has TRBV6-1 and TRBJ1-1; no definite D call. The CDR3 is made up of 13 amino acids. The V and J ends lost 10 bases and 0 bases respectively, with 12 bases between them. Germline CDR1 reads MNHNS; CDR2 reads SASEGT. CDR3 coding DNA: TGTGCCACCCGGAGCAGTCTGAACACTGAAGCTTTCTTT. It encodes CATRSSLNTEAFF.

V is TRBV29-1 and J is TRBJ1-2; D is possibly TRBD1 (5 bases). The germline V gene has CDR1 SQVTM and CDR2 ANQGSEA. This CDR3 has 11 amino acids. Trimming stripped 7 bases from V and 7 bases from J, with 13 bases between. CDR3 DNA: TGCAGCGCGGGGGGGACCAGTGGCTACACCTTC. Its protein is CSAGGTSGYTF.

This chain's CDR3 is CASSFTGGGEAFF. CDR3 nucleotides: TGTGCCAGCAGCTTTACAGGGGGCGGTGAAGCTTTCTTT. V gene TRBV11-2 combines with J gene TRBJ1-1; 9 bases fit TRBD1. The CDR3 consists of 13 residues. V lost 3 bases, J lost 7 bases, and 3 bases stayed unmatched. Germline CDR1 reads SGHAT; CDR2 reads FQNNGV.

The V and J genes are TRBV6-1 and TRBJ1-1; 8 nucleotides line up with TRBD1. CDR1 and CDR2 from the germline V gene are MNHNS and SASEGT. The CDR3 loop spans 15 amino acids. Trimming at V came to 7 bases and at J to 6 bases, leaving 13 bases not matched to a gene. CDR3 protein: CASTWQGARSAEAFF. The CDR3 DNA reads as TGTGCCAGCACCTGGCAGGGGGCGAGATCGGCTGAAGCTTTCTTT.

The rearrangement uses TRBV7-9 and TRBJ1-6, with 9 nucleotides matching TRBD1. This CDR3 has 19 amino acids. Germline V gives CDR1 SEHNR, CDR2 FQNEAQ (reference sequence). V dropped 4 bases and J dropped 6; count of bases not matched to a gene: 16. This CDR3 reads CASSWGWGGQGIPNSPLHF. CDR3 DNA sequence: TGTGCCAGCAGCTGGGGTTGGGGGGGACAGGGAATACCTAATTCACCCCTCCACTTT.

The chain combines TRBV7-2 with TRBJ2-3; 15 nucleotides align to TRBD2. Trimming removed 5 bases from V and 2 bases from J; junction bases left unmatched: 8. The germline V gene has CDR1 SGHTA and CDR2 FQGNSA. CDR3 size: 18 residues. CDR3 coding DNA: TGTGCCAGCAGCCCCACTTGGACTAGCGGGGGGGTCACAGATACGCAGTATTTT. Translated, it gives CASSPTWTSGGVTDTQYF.

This chain links TRBV5-4 with TRBJ2-5, with TRBD2 matching over 7 bases. Germline CDR1 and CDR2: SGHNT and YYREEE (reference sequence). Unmatched junction bases numbered 5, after V lost 2 bases and J lost 4 bases. CDR3 length equals 14 residues. CDR3 coding DNA: TGTGCCAGCAGCTTAAGGGAGGGGAGAGAGACCCAGTACTTC. Its protein is CASSLREGRETQYF.

The chain is built from TRBV10-1 and TRBJ2-3; maybe TRBD1 (5 bases). Germline values: CDR1 WNHNN, CDR2 SYGVQD (reference sequence). Trimming shortened V by 1 base and J by 7 bases, and 12 bases separated the two germline ends. CDR3 length equals 14 residues. The CDR3 region has the DNA TGCGCCAGCAGTGAGTTCAGGGCTGACTATACGCAGTATTTT. This translates into CASSEFRADYTQYF.

This clone was seen a few times. The genes are TRBV6-1 and TRBJ2-3, with 11 positions matching TRBD2. CDR1 and CDR2 from the germline V gene are MNHNS and SASEGT. V lost 2 bases, J lost 2 bases, and 3 bases stayed unmatched. This CDR3 has 16 residues. This CDR3 is CASSENSGGATDTQYF. In DNA form, the CDR3 reads TGTGCCAGCAGTGAAAATAGCGGGGGGGCCACAGATACGCAGTATTTT.

This chain joins TRBV5-6 and TRBJ1-6; D not certain. V lost 7 bases and J 6 bases, leaving 11 bases between the germline ends. The CDR3 runs to 13 residues. From germline, CDR1 is SGHDT and CDR2 YYEEEE. The CDR3 DNA is TGTGCCAGCGTCAGCAGGTTTAATTCACCCCTCCACTTT. Protein sequence: CASVSRFNSPLHF. Complete variable domain (other parts from reference TRBV5-6 and TRBJ1-6): DAGVTQSPTHLIKTRGQQVTLRCSPKSGHDTVSWYQQALGQGPQFIFQYYEEEERQRGNFPDRFSGHQFPNYSSELNVNALLLGDSALYLCASVSRFNSPLHFGNGTRLTVT.

The chain couples TRBV5-4 to TRBJ2-5; 7 bases fit TRBD2. The CDR3 length is 13 residues. The V gene's germline CDR1 is SGHNT and CDR2 YYREEE (reference sequence). Trimming took 0 bases from V and 7 from J; bases not matched to a gene: 3. The CDR3 region is CASSLAPGGTQYF. The CDR3 DNA reads as TGTGCCAGCAGCTTGGCCCCGGGAGGGACCCAGTACTTC.

The rearrangement links TRBV9 to TRBJ2-7; TRBD1 is a possible D gene (5 bases). The ends were cut back, 2 bases at V and 6 bases at J, with 12 bases in the middle. The CDR3 length is 13 residues. Germline values: CDR1 SGDLS, CDR2 YYNGEE. CDR3 sequence (DNA): TGTGCCAGCAGCGTCCAGGGATACAGCGAGCAGTACTTC. Translation: CASSVQGYSEQYF.

The V call is TRBV11-2, the J call TRBJ1-4; no clear D gene. Deletions cut 3 bases from V and 8 bases from J, with 13 bases between. CDR1 and CDR2 (germline): SGHAT, FQNNGV. This CDR3 is built from 14 residues. CDR3 nucleotides: TGTGCCAGCAGCTTTGGGCCCGGCGGGGAAAAACTGTTTTTT. Translation gives CASSFGPGGEKLFF.

The V call is TRBV6-1, the J call TRBJ2-3; 7 nucleotides line up with TRBD2. Germline-derived CDR1 and CDR2 are MNHNS and SASEGT. V lost 2 bases and J lost 5; bases outside the gene matches: 4. The CDR3 runs 14 residues. CDR3 sequence: CASSELAVGDTQYF. CDR3 sequence (DNA): TGTGCCAGCAGTGAACTAGCGGTAGGAGATACGCAGTATTTT.

The chain joins TRBV10-1 to TRBJ2-2; D might be TRBD2 (6 bases). This CDR3 region has 15 residues. The germline V gene has CDR1 WNHNN and CDR2 SYGVQD (reference sequence). V lost 6 bases and J lost 2, with 13 bases in between. The CDR3 reads CASSGGTYNTGELFF. DNA of the CDR3: TGCGCCAGCAGCGGAGGGACGTATAACACCGGGGAGCTGTTTTTT.

The DNA of the CDR3 is TGCAGCGTAACCGGGACAGGAAGGTACGAGCAGTACTTC. Translation gives CSVTGTGRYEQYF. The V gene is TRBV29-1, the J gene TRBJ2-7, with TRBD1 identical over 8 bases. V trimming: 6 bases; J trimming: 4 bases; junction bases outside the gene matches: 8. The CDR3 runs to 13 residues. Germline V CDR1 and CDR2: SQVTM, ANQGSEA.

This sequence joins TRBV28 and TRBJ2-5; 8 bases fit TRBD2. The CDR3 spans 14 residues. The ends lost 10 bases at V and 1 base at J; junction bases unmatched: 8. The germline V gene encodes CDR1 MDHEN and CDR2 SYDVKM. The CDR3 DNA reads TGTGCCACCAATTTAGCGGGGAGCCAAGAGACCCAGTACTTC. It encodes CATNLAGSQETQYF.